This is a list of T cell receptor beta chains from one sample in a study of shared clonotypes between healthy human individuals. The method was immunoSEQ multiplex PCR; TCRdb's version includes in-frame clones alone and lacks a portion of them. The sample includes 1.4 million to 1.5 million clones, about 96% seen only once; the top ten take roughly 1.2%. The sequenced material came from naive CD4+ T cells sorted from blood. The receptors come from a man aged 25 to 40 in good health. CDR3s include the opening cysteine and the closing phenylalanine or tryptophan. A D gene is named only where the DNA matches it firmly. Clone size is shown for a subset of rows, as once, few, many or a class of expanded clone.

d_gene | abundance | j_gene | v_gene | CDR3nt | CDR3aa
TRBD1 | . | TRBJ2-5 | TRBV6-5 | TGTGCCAGCAGAACCACAGGGGTTGGGAAGACCCAGTACTTC | CASRTTGVGKTQYF
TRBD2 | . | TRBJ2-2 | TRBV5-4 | TGTGCCAGCAGCTTTGGACTAGCGAACACCGGGGAGCTGTTTTTT | CASSFGLANTGELFF
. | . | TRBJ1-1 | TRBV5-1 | TGCGCCAGCAGACAAACCGGAGCGAACACTGAAGCTTTCTTT | CASRQTGANTEAFF
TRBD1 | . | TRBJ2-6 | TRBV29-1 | TGCAGCGTTCAGGGGGCAGGGGCCAACGTCCTGACTTTC | CSVQGAGANVLTF
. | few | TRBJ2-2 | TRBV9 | TGTGCCAGCAGCGTAGCCGCGAACACCGGGGAGCTGTTTTTT | CASSVAANTGELFF
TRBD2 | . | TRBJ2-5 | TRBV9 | TGTGCCAGCAGCGTAGCTTTGGCGGGAGGTGGCGGGGAGACCCAGTACTTC | CASSVALAGGGGETQYF
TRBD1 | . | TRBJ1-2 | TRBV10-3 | TGTGCCGCAATGACAGGGGGGGACTATGGCTACACCTTC | CAAMTGGDYGYTF
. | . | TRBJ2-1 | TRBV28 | TGTGCCAGCAGTTTAGGCGGGACCCCCTACAATGAGCAGTTCTTC | CASSLGGTPYNEQFF
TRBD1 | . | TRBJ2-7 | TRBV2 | TGTGCCAGCAGTTGGACAGGAGCGGTCCGCTACGAGCAGTACTTC | CASSWTGAVRYEQYF
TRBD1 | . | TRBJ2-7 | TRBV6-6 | TGTGCCAGCAGTAGTTCTAGGACAGGGGGCTCCTACGAGCAGTACTTC | CASSSSRTGGSYEQYF
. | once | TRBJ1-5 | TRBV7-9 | TGTGCCAGCAGCTTCGGGGACGATCGCCCCCAGCATTTT | CASSFGDDRPQHF
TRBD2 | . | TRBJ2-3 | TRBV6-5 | TGTGCCAGTGGTTGGGAGGGTGCCTATACGCAGTATTTT | CASGWEGAYTQYF
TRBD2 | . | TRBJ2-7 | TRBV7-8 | TGTGCCAGCAGCCATCCGGGGGGGGGCCACGAGCAGTACTTC | CASSHPGGGHEQYF
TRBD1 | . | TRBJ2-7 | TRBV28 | TGTGCCAGCAGGTCTTCCGGGACAGGGACCTACGAGCAGTACTTC | CASRSSGTGTYEQYF
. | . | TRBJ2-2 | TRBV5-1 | TGCGCCAGCAGCTCAGAAGGGAGCGGAACCGGGGAGCTGTTTTTT | CASSSEGSGTGELFF
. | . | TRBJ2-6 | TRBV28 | TGTGCCAGCACGACATCCGGACGGCAGTACCCCTTGGGGGCCAACGTCCTGACTTTC | CASTTSGRQYPLGANVLTF
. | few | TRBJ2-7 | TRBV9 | TGTGCCAGCACTACGGGACCGAGCTCCTACGAGCAGTACTTC | CASTTGPSSYEQYF
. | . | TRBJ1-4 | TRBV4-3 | TGCGCCAGCAGCCAAGAGGGGGGCCGAAAAGGGGAAAAACTGTTTTTT | CASSQEGGRKGEKLFF
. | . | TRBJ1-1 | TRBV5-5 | TGTGCCAGCAGCTCGCTTTCACGTGTCGACTTTGAAGCTTTCTTT | CASSSLSRVDFEAFF
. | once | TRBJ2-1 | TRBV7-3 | TGTGCCAGCAGCTTAGGGTCCCCGAGTTACAATGAGCAGTTCTTC | CASSLGSPSYNEQFF
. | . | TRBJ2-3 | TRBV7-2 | TGTGCCAGCAGCCTCACCAGGGAAGCGAATACGCAGTATTTT | CASSLTREANTQYF
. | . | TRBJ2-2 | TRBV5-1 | TGCGCCAGCAGCTCACTAGCGAACACCGGGGAGCTGTTTTTT | CASSSLANTGELFF
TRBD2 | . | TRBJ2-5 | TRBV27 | TGTGCCAGCAGTCAACGGGGGGGAGAGACCCAGTACTTC | CASSQRGGETQYF
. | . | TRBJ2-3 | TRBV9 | TGTGCCAGCAGCGTAGTCCCGGGGACGCAGTATTTT | CASSVVPGTQYF
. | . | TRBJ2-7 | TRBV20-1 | TGCAGTGCTAGACTCCGGCCCGAGCAGTACTTC | CSARLRPEQYF
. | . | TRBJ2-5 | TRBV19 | TGTGCCAGTAGTATCGGTGGGAGAGTATTAGGGGAGACCCAGTACTTC | CASSIGGRVLGETQYF
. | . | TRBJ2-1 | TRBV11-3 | TGTGCCAGCAGCCCCGGGCTAGGGGAGCAGTTCTTC | CASSPGLGEQFF
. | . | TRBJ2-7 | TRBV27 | TGTGCCAGCAGGGCCAGACCCAGCTCCTACGAGCAGTACTTC | CASRARPSSYEQYF
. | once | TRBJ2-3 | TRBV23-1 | TGCGCCAGCAGTCAATCTCACGGCGGCCCGGGTACGCAGTATTTT | CASSQSHGGPGTQYF
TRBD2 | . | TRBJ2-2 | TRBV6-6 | TGTGCCAGCAGCGCTAGCGGGAGCACCGGGGAGCTGTTTTTT | CASSASGSTGELFF
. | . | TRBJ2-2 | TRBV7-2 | TGTGCCAGCAGCTTAGCAGGGGCCGGGGAGCTGTTTTTT | CASSLAGAGELFF
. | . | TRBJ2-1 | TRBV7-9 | TGTGCCAGCAGCTTAGGGGAGAGGCGGGGACAACAGTTCTTC | CASSLGERRGQQFF
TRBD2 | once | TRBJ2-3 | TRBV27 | TGTGCCAGCAGTTTTGTTGGACTAGCGGACAGCACAGATACGCAGTATTTT | CASSFVGLADSTDTQYF
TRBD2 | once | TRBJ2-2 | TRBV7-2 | TGTGCCAGCAGCTCAAGGCTAGCGGGAGGTCGGGTCGCCGGGGAGCTGTTTTTT | CASSSRLAGGRVAGELFF
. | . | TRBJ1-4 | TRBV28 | TGTGCCAGCAGTTTCCGTCTGGCGTCAACTAATGAAAAACTGTTTTTT | CASSFRLASTNEKLFF
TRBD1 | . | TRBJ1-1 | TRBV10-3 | TGTGCCATCATGCCCTCGGGACAGATAAACACTGAAGCTTTCTTT | CAIMPSGQINTEAFF
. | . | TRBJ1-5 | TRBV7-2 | TGTGCCAGCAGTCTAGCCCCGACCGGGTTCAATCAGCCCCAGCATTTT | CASSLAPTGFNQPQHF
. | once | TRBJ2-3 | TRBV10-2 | TGCGCCAGCAGTTACGTTGATACGCAGTATTTT | CASSYVDTQYF
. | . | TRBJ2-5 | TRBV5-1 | TGCGCCAGCAGCTTGTTCCAGAAAGAGACCCAGTACTTC | CASSLFQKETQYF
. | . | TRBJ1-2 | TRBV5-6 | TGTGCCAGCAGCTTGGCCGGGGACCTCGGCTATGGCTACACCTTC | CASSLAGDLGYGYTF